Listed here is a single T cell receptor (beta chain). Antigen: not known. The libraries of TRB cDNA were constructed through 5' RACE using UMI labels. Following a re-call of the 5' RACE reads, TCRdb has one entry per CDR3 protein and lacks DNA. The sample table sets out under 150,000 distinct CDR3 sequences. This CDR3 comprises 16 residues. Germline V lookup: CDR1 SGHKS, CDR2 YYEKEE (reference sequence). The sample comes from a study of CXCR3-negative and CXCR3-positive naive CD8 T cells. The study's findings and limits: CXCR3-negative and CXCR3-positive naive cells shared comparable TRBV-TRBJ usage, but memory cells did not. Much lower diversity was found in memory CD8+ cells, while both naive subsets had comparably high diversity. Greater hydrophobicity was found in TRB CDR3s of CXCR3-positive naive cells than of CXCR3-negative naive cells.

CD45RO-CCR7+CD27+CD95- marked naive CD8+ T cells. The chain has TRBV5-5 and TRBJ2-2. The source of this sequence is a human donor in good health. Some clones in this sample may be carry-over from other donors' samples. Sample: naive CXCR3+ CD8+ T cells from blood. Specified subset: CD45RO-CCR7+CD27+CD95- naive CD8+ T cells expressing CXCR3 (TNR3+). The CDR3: CASSPVFYSNTGELFF.